These 4 T cell receptor beta chains came from one sample sequenced in a study of CD8 T cells in ankylosing spondylitis. One entry per CDR3 protein results from TCRdb running MiXCR on the 5' RACE reads. Here the sample spans about 240,000 distinct CDR3 sequences, around 10% being singletons. The sample comprised blood, either unsorted or a sorted T cell fraction (not recorded which). These receptors all stem from a male donor with ankylosing spondylitis or in good health (not recorded which).

In this sample, this clonotype turned up many times. This chain links TRBV7-3 with TRBJ2-1; D is unclear. V lost 2 bases and J lost 5, with 7 bases in between. Germline values: CDR1 SGHTA, CDR2 FQGTGA. This CDR3 spans 13 amino acids. This chain's CDR3 is CASSLDMNNEQFF. The CDR3 DNA reads as TGTGCCAGCAGCTTAGACATGAACAATGAGCAGTTCTTC.

The chain carries TRBV6-5 and TRBJ2-3, with D possibly TRBD2 on 7 matching bases. The germline V and J ends were trimmed by 4 bases and 6 bases, with 17 bases remaining between them. The CDR3 has 15 amino acids. The V gene's germline CDR1 is MNHEY and CDR2 SVGAGI. In nucleotides, the CDR3 is TGTGCCAGCAGTTCGGGGGGCGGCGAGAGTGATACGCAGTATTTT. This gives the protein CASSSGGGESDTQYF.

Ten or more counts support this clonotype. The CDR3 here is CRVQADTQYF. CDR3 coding DNA: TGCAGGGTGCAGGCAGATACGCAGTATTTT. This chain links TRBV20-1 with TRBJ2-3; D ambiguous. Germline V lookup: CDR1 DFQATT, CDR2 SNEGSKA (reference sequence). This CDR3 region has 10 residues.

This chain connects TRBV7-9 to TRBJ2-7, with D possibly matching TRBD1 (6 bases). This CDR3 is built from 16 residues. Trimming cost V 5 bases and J 3 bases, with 20 bases left between them. CDR1 and CDR2 (germline): SEHNR, FQNEAQ (reference sequence). The CDR3 DNA sequence: TGTGCCAGCAGCCCCACCGGCACAGGGTTGGTCTACGAGCAGTACTTC. It is translated as CASSPTGTGLVYEQYF.